A selection of T cell receptor beta chains follows, all from one sample in a study of regulatory T cells in long-lasting Graves disease. One entry per CDR3 protein, called by TCRdb with MiXCR from the multiplex PCR reads. The sample includes roughly 700,000 distinct CDR3 sequences, around 30% of them seen just once. The sample was peripheral blood mononuclear cells (PBMCs), taken when the disease was refractory, from a patient treated with antithyroid drugs. All receptors derive from a female donor with Graves disease. The CDR3 runs from the conserved cysteine through the conserved F or W. A D gene is named only where the DNA matches it firmly. Size values are once, few and many counts, or a class for expanded clones, and some rows have none.

v_call	d_call	j_call	clone_size	cdr3_nt	cdr3_aa
TRBV30	TRBD1	TRBJ1-2	-	TGTGCCTGGAGTGTACGACAGGGGGATGGCTACACCTTC	CAWSVRQGDGYTF
TRBV9	-	TRBJ2-3	-	TGTGCCAGCAGCGTAGCCGGGACAGATACGCAGTATTTT	CASSVAGTDTQYF
TRBV10-3	-	TRBJ2-7	-	TGTGCCATCAGTGAGCTTAGCGCCTACGAGCAGTACTTC	CAISELSAYEQYF
TRBV6-2/TRBV6-3	TRBD1	TRBJ2-7	many	TGTGCCAGCAGTCCCGGGGACAGGGGAAACCACGAGCAGTACTTC	CASSPGDRGNHEQYF
TRBV20-1	TRBD1	TRBJ1-1	many	TGCAGTGCTAGAGTCGGGACAGGGGGTACGACTGAAGCTTTCTTT	CSARVGTGGTTEAFF
TRBV6-1	-	TRBJ1-1	-	TGTGCCAGCAGCGATTTCGGGTTGAACACTGAAGCTTTCTTT	CASSDFGLNTEAFF
TRBV12-5	TRBD2	TRBJ2-5	many	TGTGCTAGTGGTTTGACCCCTAGCGGACGAGAGACCCAGTACTTC	CASGLTPSGRETQYF
TRBV29-1	-	TRBJ1-2	-	TGCAGCGTGGAAGGGGGGGCTAACTATGGCTACACCTTC	CSVEGGANYGYTF
TRBV20-1	-	TRBJ1-6	-	TGCAGTGCTAGAGACCCGACGGGCGGGGGGTCACCCCTCCACTTT	CSARDPTGGGSPLHF
TRBV6-1	-	TRBJ2-7	-	TGTGCCAGCAGTGAAGCGTATAACTACGAGCAGTACTTC	CASSEAYNYEQYF
TRBV12-3/TRBV12-4	-	TRBJ2-7	many	TGTGCCAGCAGCCCCTTATCACAGGGCCACGAGCAGTACTTC	CASSPLSQGHEQYF
TRBV6-2/TRBV6-3	TRBD1	TRBJ1-2	-	TGTGCCAGCAGTCAGACCGGGACAGGGGGCAGTGGCTACACCTTC	CASSQTGTGGSGYTF
TRBV6-1	-	TRBJ2-7	-	TGTGCCAGCCACACTCTTAGCGTGATTTACGAGCAGTACTTC	CASHTLSVIYEQYF
TRBV11-2	-	TRBJ2-7	many	TGTGCCAGCAGCTTTGAGGGGGGTCGTTACGAGCAGTACTTC	CASSFEGGRYEQYF
TRBV30	TRBD2	TRBJ2-5	-	TGTGCCTGGAGTGTTGGTGGTAGCGGGTTGGAGACCCAGTACTTC	CAWSVGGSGLETQYF
TRBV28	TRBD2	TRBJ2-5	many	TGTGCCAGCAGGGAGACTAGCGGGATTGTTGAGACCCAGTACTTC	CASRETSGIVETQYF
TRBV7-9	TRBD2	TRBJ2-4	once	TGTGCCAGCAGTCCCGGGCTAGCGGGGGCGTATGACATTCAGTACTTC	CASSPGLAGAYDIQYF
TRBV7-3	-	TRBJ2-4	-	TGTGCCAGCAGCTTAGGCGGGAAAAACATTCAGTACTTC	CASSLGGKNIQYF
TRBV29-1	-	TRBJ2-7	-	TGCAGCGTTGAAGGGGACGGGCCGAGGGGCTACGAGCAGTACTTC	CSVEGDGPRGYEQYF
TRBV2	-	TRBJ1-1	many	TGTGCCAGCAGCCAAATGACGGTGAACACTGAAGCTTTCTTT	CASSQMTVNTEAFF
TRBV9	-	TRBJ2-7	-	TGTGCCAGCAGCGTAGGCATAGGGACCTACGAGCAGTACTTC	CASSVGIGTYEQYF
TRBV7-3	-	TRBJ1-6	few	TGTGCCAGCAGTTCGGGAAATTCACCCCTCCACTTT	CASSSGNSPLHF
TRBV12-3/TRBV12-4	-	TRBJ1-5	few	TGTGCCAGCAGTTTAGCAGGGTTGGGAGATCAGCCCCAGCATTTT	CASSLAGLGDQPQHF
TRBV11-3	TRBD2	TRBJ2-7	few	TGTGCCAGCAGCTCACGGAGCGGGAGCTCCTACGAGCAGTACTTC	CASSSRSGSSYEQYF
TRBV5-1	-	TRBJ1-4	few	TGCGCCAGCAGCCTAACGGGGGCAGGTGGGATATTT	CASSLTGAGGIF
TRBV12-3/TRBV12-4	TRBD1	TRBJ1-2	many	TGTGCCAGCAGGCCACAGGGGACAAACTATGGCTACACCTTC	CASRPQGTNYGYTF
TRBV12-3/TRBV12-4	-	TRBJ1-2	many	TGTGCCAGCAGTCCAGGGGAAGCCCATGGCTACACCTTC	CASSPGEAHGYTF
TRBV6-2/TRBV6-3	-	TRBJ2-7	-	TGTGCCAGCAGTTCTCAGGGGAAACACGAGCAGTACTTC	CASSSQGKHEQYF
TRBV5-6	-	TRBJ1-1	-	TGTGCCAGCAGCTTTTTTGTGGGGGAAAGGGGCATGGCCACTGAAGCTTTCTTT	CASSFFVGERGMATEAFF
TRBV28	-	TRBJ1-2	many	TGTGCCAGCAGTTCCCCCGCTAACTATGGCTACACCTTC	CASSSPANYGYTF
TRBV20-1	TRBD1	TRBJ1-2	-	TGCAGTGCCAGACAGGGTTCTAACTATGGCTACACCTTC	CSARQGSNYGYTF
TRBV7-9	TRBD1	TRBJ1-5	few	TGTGCCAGCAGCTTGGGCAGGGGGCATCAGCCCCAGCATTTT	CASSLGRGHQPQHF
TRBV5-1	TRBD1	TRBJ1-5	many	TGCGCCAGCAGCTCGGGACAGCCAAATCAGCCCCAGCATTTT	CASSSGQPNQPQHF
TRBV18	-	TRBJ1-1	few	TGTGCCAGCTCACCTACTCCAACGGGCACTGAAGCTTTCTTT	CASSPTPTGTEAFF
TRBV20-1	-	TRBJ2-7	-	TGCAGTGCTAGCCCTCCGAATTGGTACGACCTCTACGAGCAGTACTTC	CSASPPNWYDLYEQYF
TRBV12-5	-	TRBJ2-5	-	TGTGCTAGTGGTTTCGGGGTTGGAAGAGAGACCCAGTACTTC	CASGFGVGRETQYF
TRBV3-1	TRBD1	TRBJ2-1	-	TGTGCCAGCACCCCGGGACAGGGGTACAATGAGCAGTTCTTC	CASTPGQGYNEQFF
TRBV11-2	-	TRBJ2-7	many	TGTGCCAGCAGCCAGTCGGTTATTCAGTACTTC	CASSQSVIQYF
TRBV18	-	TRBJ2-3	-	TGTGCCAGCTCACCACCGGGGGGATTTACGCAGTATTTT	CASSPPGGFTQYF
TRBV14	-	TRBJ2-5	-	TGTGCCAGCAGCCAAGTCTCAGGGTTCGCGGCGGAGACCCAGTACTTC	CASSQVSGFAAETQYF